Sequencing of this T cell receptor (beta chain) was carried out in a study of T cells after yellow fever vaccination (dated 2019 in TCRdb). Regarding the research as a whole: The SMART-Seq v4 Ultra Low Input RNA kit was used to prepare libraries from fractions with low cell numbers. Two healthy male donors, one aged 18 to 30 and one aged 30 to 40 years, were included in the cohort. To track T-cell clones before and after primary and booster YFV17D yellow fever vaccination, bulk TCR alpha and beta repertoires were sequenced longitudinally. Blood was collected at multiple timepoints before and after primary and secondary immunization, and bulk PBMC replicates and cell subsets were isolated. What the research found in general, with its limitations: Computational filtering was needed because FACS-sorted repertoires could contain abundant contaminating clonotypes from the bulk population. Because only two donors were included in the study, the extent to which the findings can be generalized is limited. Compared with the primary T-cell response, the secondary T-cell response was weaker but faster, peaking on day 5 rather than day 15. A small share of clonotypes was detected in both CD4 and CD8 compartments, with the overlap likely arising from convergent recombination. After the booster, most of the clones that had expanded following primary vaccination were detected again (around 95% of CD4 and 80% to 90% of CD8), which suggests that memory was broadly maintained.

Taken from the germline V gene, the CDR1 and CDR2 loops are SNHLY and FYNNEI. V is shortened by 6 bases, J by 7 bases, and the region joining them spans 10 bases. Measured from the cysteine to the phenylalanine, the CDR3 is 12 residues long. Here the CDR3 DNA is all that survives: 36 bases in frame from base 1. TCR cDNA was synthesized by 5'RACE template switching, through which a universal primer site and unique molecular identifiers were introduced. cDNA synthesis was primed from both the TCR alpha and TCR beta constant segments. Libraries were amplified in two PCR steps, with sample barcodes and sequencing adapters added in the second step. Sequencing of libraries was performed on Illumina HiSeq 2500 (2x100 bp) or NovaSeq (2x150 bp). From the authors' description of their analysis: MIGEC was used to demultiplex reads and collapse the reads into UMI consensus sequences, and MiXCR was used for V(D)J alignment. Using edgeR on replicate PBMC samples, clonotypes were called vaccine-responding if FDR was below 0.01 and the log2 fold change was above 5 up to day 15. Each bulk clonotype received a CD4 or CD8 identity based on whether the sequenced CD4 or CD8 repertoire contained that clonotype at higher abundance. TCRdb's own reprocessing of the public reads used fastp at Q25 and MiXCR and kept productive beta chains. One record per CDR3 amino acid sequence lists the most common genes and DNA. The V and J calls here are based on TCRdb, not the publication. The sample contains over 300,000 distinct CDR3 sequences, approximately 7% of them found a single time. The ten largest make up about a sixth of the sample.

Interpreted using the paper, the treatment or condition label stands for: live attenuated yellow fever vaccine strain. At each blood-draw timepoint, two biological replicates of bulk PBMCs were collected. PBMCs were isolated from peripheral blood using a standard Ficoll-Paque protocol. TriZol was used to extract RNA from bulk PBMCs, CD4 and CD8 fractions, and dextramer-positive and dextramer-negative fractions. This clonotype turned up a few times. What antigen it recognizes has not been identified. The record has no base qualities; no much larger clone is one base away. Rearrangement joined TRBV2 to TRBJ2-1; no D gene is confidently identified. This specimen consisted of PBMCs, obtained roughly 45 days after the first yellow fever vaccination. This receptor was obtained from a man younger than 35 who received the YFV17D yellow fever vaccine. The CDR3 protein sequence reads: CASRDLSNEQFF. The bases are TGTGCCAGCAGGGACCTCTCGAATGAGCAGTTCTTC.